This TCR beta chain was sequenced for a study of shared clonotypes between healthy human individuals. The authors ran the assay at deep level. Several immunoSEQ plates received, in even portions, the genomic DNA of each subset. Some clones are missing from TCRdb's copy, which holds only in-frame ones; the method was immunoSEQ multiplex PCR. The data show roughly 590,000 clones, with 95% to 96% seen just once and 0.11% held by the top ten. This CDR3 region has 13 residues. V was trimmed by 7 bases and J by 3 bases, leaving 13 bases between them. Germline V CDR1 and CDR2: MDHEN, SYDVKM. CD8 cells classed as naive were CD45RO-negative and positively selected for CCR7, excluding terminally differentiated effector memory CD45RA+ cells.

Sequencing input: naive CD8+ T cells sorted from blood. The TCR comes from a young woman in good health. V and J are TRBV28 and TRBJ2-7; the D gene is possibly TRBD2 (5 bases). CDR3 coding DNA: TGTGCCAGCAACGAGGGTTTGATCTACGAGCAGTACTTC. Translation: CASNEGLIYEQYF. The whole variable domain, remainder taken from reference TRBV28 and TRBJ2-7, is DVKVTQSSRYLVKRTGEKVFLECVQDMDHENMFWYRQDPGLGLRLIYFSYDVKMKEKGDIPEGYSVSREKKERFSLILESASTNQTSMYLCASNEGLIYEQYFGPGTRLTVT.